What follows are 20 T cell receptor beta chains derived from one specimen sequenced in a study of human T cells and chemical hapten exposure. TCRdb reprocessed the RACE reads via MiXCR and lists one record per CDR3 protein. The sample yields 60,000 or so distinct CDR3 sequences, more than 8% seen once. Time point specified: pre-sensitization, week 0. Treatment specified: therapeutic diphenylcyclopropenone sensitization with weekly scalp DPC. The input for sequencing was whole blood, taken in connection with sensitization to the hapten diphenylcyclopropenone (DPC). The receptors were gathered from a man aged 35 to 55 with alopecia areata. Some clones in this sample may be carry-over from other donors' samples.

The chain couples TRBV18 to TRBJ2-3; D not certain. V lost 0 bases and J 5 bases, leaving 9 bases between the germline ends. Germline loops: CDR1 KGHSH, CDR2 LQKENI. The CDR3 covers 14 residues. CDR3 sequence (DNA): TGTGCCAGCTCACCACCCACCCGTCGAGATACGCAGTATTTT. It codes for CASSPPTRRDTQYF.

This clonotype was detected only a few times. CDR3 sequence reads: CATSDSWNEQFF. CDR3 coding DNA: TGTGCCACCAGTGATTCGTGGAATGAGCAGTTCTTC. The genes are TRBV24-1 and TRBJ2-1; no clear D gene. Looked up from germline, CDR1 is KGHDR and CDR2 is SFDVKD. Trimming shortened V by 2 bases and J by 7 bases, and 5 bases separated the two germline ends. This CDR3 region has 12 residues.

The sample holds a few counts of this clonotype. V gene TRBV10-3 combines with J gene TRBJ1-3, with D perhaps TRBD1 (5 bases). CDR3 length: 14 amino acids. Trimming took 6 bases from V and 11 from J, leaving 20 bases between them. The germline V gene has CDR1 ENHRY and CDR2 SYGVKD. In nucleotides, the CDR3 is TGTGCCATCAGAGACCGGGACCGCTGGGTGCCCATATATTTT. Encoded protein: CAIRDRDRWVPIYF.

The chain has TRBV4-2 and TRBJ2-1; 10 bases are shared with TRBD2. The CDR3 consists of 17 residues. The germline V gene encodes CDR1 LGHNA and CDR2 YNFKEQ. The J segment lost 8 bases and the V segment lost 4 bases, leaving 14 bases of the junction unmatched. As DNA, the CDR3 is TGTGCCAGCAGCCTCCTTGGAGCTAGCGGGAGACAGGATGAGCAGTTCTTC. As protein: CASSLLGASGRQDEQFF.

This clonotype has just a few counts. The CDR3 ends on some other residue instead of the conserved phenylalanine or tryptophan, so this is likely a read error. The V call is TRBV27, the J call TRBJ2-3; 7 positions match TRBD2. This CDR3 spans 15 amino acids. Germline V gene data show CDR1 as MNHEY and CDR2 as SMNVEV (reference sequence). V lost 6 bases to trimming and J lost 0 bases; unmatched junction nucleotides: 6. CDR3 loop: CASRRGRASTDTQYC. In nucleotides, the CDR3 is TGTGCCAGCAGGCGCGGGAGAGCTAGCACAGATACGCAGTATTGT.

This clonotype showed up just a few times. The CDR3 is CASSRLRDTHEAFF. The CDR3, as DNA: TGTGCCAGCAGCCGCCTCCGGGACACCCATGAAGCTTTCTTT. The chain recombines TRBV3-1 with TRBJ1-1, with a weak D call TRBD1 (6 bases). Trimming removed 4 bases at V and 7 bases at J, with 16 bases between. The CDR3 is made up of 14 amino acids. CDR1 is LGHDT and CDR2 is YNNKEL in the germline V gene (reference sequence).

This clonotype was seen repeatedly, ten times or more. As DNA, the CDR3 is TGCGCCAGCAGTGTGAAAGGCACCGGGGAGCTGTTTTTT. This gives the protein CASSVKGTGELFF. The chain uses TRBV10-1 and TRBJ2-2; D remains unclear. The CDR3 runs to 13 residues. Germline V gene sequence: CDR1 WNHNN, CDR2 SYGVQD (reference sequence). The V gene lost 4 bases and the J gene lost 4 bases, with 7 bases spanning the gap.

This clonotype turned up a few times. This chain links TRBV9 with TRBJ2-7; either TRBD1 or TRBD2 may supply D (5 bases each). In germline, CDR1 is SGDLS, CDR2 YYNGEE. The length of the CDR3 is 14 residues. V was clipped by 0 bases and J by 0 bases, with 7 bases between them. DNA for the CDR3: TGTGCCAGCAGCGTAGGGGGGAGCTCCTACGAGCAGTACTTC. This encodes CASSVGGSSYEQYF.

The chain combines TRBV28 with TRBJ2-7; D is undetermined. This CDR3 comprises 13 residues. Trimming cost V 5 bases and J 7 bases, with 15 bases left between them. Germline V gives CDR1 MDHEN, CDR2 SYDVKM. The CDR3 nucleotides are TGTGCCAGCAGTCGACTTACCCTACGGGAGCAGTACTTC. It is translated as CASSRLTLREQYF.

The chain links TRBV5-5 to TRBJ2-7; TRBD1 or TRBD2 may be the D gene (5 bases each). The CDR3 extends over 14 amino acids. Trimming removed 4 bases at V and 4 bases at J, with 15 bases between. In germline, CDR1 is SGHKS, CDR2 YYEKEE (reference sequence). The DNA of the CDR3 is TGTGCCAGCAGCCTGGCCGGGACGGGTTACGAGCAGTACTTC. It specifies CASSLAGTGYEQYF.

The chain has TRBV27 and TRBJ2-1; the D gene is possibly TRBD2 (5 bases). This CDR3 contains 15 residues. Trimming left V 6 bases short and J 2 bases short, with 14 bases between. Germline V CDR1 and CDR2: MNHEY, SMNVEV (reference sequence). The CDR3 spells CASSAFREPYNEQFF. The CDR3 bases are TGTGCCAGCAGCGCTTTCCGGGAACCCTACAATGAGCAGTTCTTC.

This clonotype was counted many times. In DNA form, the CDR3 reads TGCGCCAGCAGCTTAAAGGGCCCGGCCTACGAGCAGTACTTC. This encodes CASSLKGPAYEQYF. The J gene is TRBJ2-7, the V gene TRBV5-1; unclear D gene. V lost 2 bases and J 2 bases, leaving 11 bases between the germline ends. There are 14 residues in the CDR3. Germline V gives CDR1 SGHRS, CDR2 YFSETQ. Drawing the rest from reference TRBV5-1 and TRBJ2-7, the complete variable domain is KAGVTQTPRYLIKTRGQQVTLSCSPISGHRSVSWYQQTPGQGLQFLFEYFSETQRNKGNFPGRFSGRQFSNSRSEMNVSTLELGDSALYLCASSLKGPAYEQYFGPGTRLTVT.

The rearrangement links TRBV9 to TRBJ2-5, with D tentatively TRBD2 (6 bases). V shed 2 bases and J shed 5 bases, with 13 bases lying between them. The CDR3 spans 14 residues. From germline, CDR1 is SGDLS and CDR2 YYNGEE. The CDR3 region has the DNA TGTGCCAGCAGCGTTGACGGGGAGGTGGAGACCCAGTACTTC. Its translation is CASSVDGEVETQYF.

V is TRBV9 and J is TRBJ2-7, with D possibly matching TRBD1 (6 bases). The CDR3 has 16 amino acids. Germline CDR1 and CDR2: SGDLS and YYNGEE. The V end lost 0 bases, the J end lost 5 bases, and 18 bases lay between the germline ends. CDR3 DNA sequence: TGTGCCAGCAGCGTAGTCGAGGCAGGGGCGCGGGACGAGCAGTACTTC. Its protein product is CASSVVEAGARDEQYF. The variable domain in full, with the rest retrieved from reference TRBV9 and TRBJ2-7, is DSGVTQTPKHLITATGQRVTLRCSPRSGDLSVYWYQQSLDQGLQFLIQYYNGEERAKGNILERFSAQQFPDLHSELNLSSLELGDSALYFCASSVVEAGARDEQYFGPGTRLTVT.

The rearrangement joins TRBV11-1 to TRBJ2-7, with D possibly being TRBD2 (6 bases). The germline V gene encodes CDR1 SGHAT and CDR2 FQDESV (reference sequence). Trimming removed 8 bases at V and 4 bases at J, with 21 bases between. This CDR3 comprises 15 residues. CDR3 residues: CASETRVGGRYEQYF. As DNA, the CDR3 is TGTGCCAGCGAAACAAGAGTGGGAGGCCGGTACGAGCAGTACTTC.

This clonotype has at least ten counts. V usage is TRBV12-3 or TRBV12-4 and J usage is TRBJ2-2, with a weak D call TRBD1 (6 bases). Trimming took 1 base from V and 7 from J, leaving 10 bases between them. There are 14 residues in the CDR3. The CDR3 is CASSLEDRLGELFF. The CDR3 DNA follows: TGTGCCAGCAGTTTAGAAGACAGGCTCGGGGAGCTGTTTTTT.

CDR3 DNA: TGTGCCAGCAGTGAAGCGTTAGCGGGAGAGGCCGGGGAGCTGTTTTTT. Its translation is CASSEALAGEAGELFF. The genes are TRBV2 and TRBJ2-2; 9 bases align to TRBD2. V was clipped by 0 bases and J by 6 bases; unmatched bases: 5. The CDR3 consists of 16 residues. The germline gives CDR1 SNHLY, CDR2 FYNNEI. Based on the CDR3 plus reference TRBV2 and TRBJ2-2, the full variable domain is EPEVTQTPSHQVTQMGQEVILRCVPISNHLYFYWYRQILGQKVEFLVSFYNNEISEKSEIFDDQFSVERPDGSNFTLKIRSTKLEDSAMYFCASSEALAGEAGELFFGEGSRLTVL.

This chain connects TRBV18 to TRBJ2-3; no clear D. CDR1 is KGHSH, CDR2 LQKENI, per germline. The CDR3 contains 16 residues. The V gene lost 2 bases and the J gene lost 4 bases, with 16 bases spanning the gap. The DNA of the CDR3 is TGTGCCAGCTCACCAGAACGCCAGCGAGTGTCAGATACGCAGTATTTT. This translates into CASSPERQRVSDTQYF.

This clonotype was seen a handful of times. This chain's CDR3 is CASSPGPTTEQYF. The CDR3 nucleotides are TGTGCCAGCAGCCCCGGACCCACGACCGAGCAGTACTTC. V is TRBV9 and J is TRBJ2-7; no clear D. Germline-derived CDR1 and CDR2 are SGDLS and YYNGEE. This CDR3 is 13 amino acids long. V lost 4 bases, J lost 6 bases, and 14 bases lay in between.

This clonotype was seen at least ten times. The chain couples TRBV12-3 or TRBV12-4 to TRBJ1-1; a weak D match, TRBD1 (6 bases). V lost 5 bases and J lost 11, with 15 bases in between. The CDR3 is made up of 12 amino acids. CDR3 nucleotide sequence: TGTGCCAGCAGTAGGCAGGGGTTGGGGGCTTTCTTT. Translating gives CASSRQGLGAFF.